This T cell receptor (beta chain) came from a study of cytomegalovirus exposure and HLA in healthy donors. Study-level information: Counted in an early data release were about 85 million unique TCRs from HLA-typed donors.

General study results and limits: The authors excluded some V segments, including TRBV6-2 and TRBV6-3, as indistinguishable. It was shown in a later analysis that HLA-associated TCR beta chains were more clonally expanded than other, equally common chains.

60 Vbeta and 13 Jbeta primers were used in PCR. Original handling: The authors later counted about 80 million unique TCR beta chains, 9 million to 12 million of them shared. Profiling relied on immunoSEQ multiplex PCR, and the TCRdb table lists in-frame clones only, not all of them. V and J calls and clone size follow that table, whereas D and trimming were derived from the DNA. The sample lists 250,000 to 350,000 clones, approximately 70% occurring once. This clone has only a few counts. Its antigen is currently unknown. Germline lookup yields CDR1 MGHRA and CDR2 YSYEKL. The CDR3 is 16 amino acids. Trimming cost V 0 bases and J 5 bases, with 11 bases left between them.

The gene calls are TRBV4-1 and TRBJ1-6, with D possibly TRBD1 on 6 matching bases. The receptor was derived from a female donor in good health and CMV-seronegative. Material: PBMCs. Here the CDR3 reads CASSQEVGQHNSPLHF. The CDR3 nucleotides are TGCGCCAGCAGCCAAGAGGTAGGACAGCATAATTCACCCCTCCACTTT.